This TCR beta chain was sequenced in a study of blood T cell repertoires in COVID-19. Study overall: Acute and convalescent COVID-19 specimens originated in the United States, Italy and Spain. PBMCs, B-cell-depleted T cells, or T cells were the source of the cDNA or gDNA that made up the material.

This CDR3 region has 16 residues. Trimming removed 3 bases from V and 2 bases from J, with 14 bases in between. CDR1 and CDR2 (germline): MDHEN, SYDVKM. In the original workflow: Researchers report that nucleated cell counts were estimated from reference gene primer amplification. Here immunoSEQ multiplex PCR was the method, and the copy in TCRdb shows in-frame clones only, minus some. V and J calls and clone size are given by that table; D and trimming were obtained from the DNA. The table shows 200,000 or so clones, with around 80% occurring only once. The chain has TRBV28 and TRBJ1-5, with no clear D. Material for sequencing was peripheral blood. The TCR was taken from a man aged 25-45 years with active or convalescent COVID-19. Written as DNA, the CDR3 is TGTGCCAGCAGTTTGAGGCTCGCTCCGGGCAATCAGCCCCAGCATTTT. Encoded protein: CASSLRLAPGNQPQHF.